The entry below gives a single TCR beta chain sequence along with its context. Its antigen is unknown. Researchers partitioned CD4+ cells into CD45RA+ naive and CD45RA-negative memory subsets. These data belong to a study of shared clonotypes between healthy human individuals. Study-level findings and limits: A reduction in generation probabilities was seen for non-shared clonotypes relative to those shared by all four donors. It was expected that sequencing depth would affect clonotype sharing among donors.

Produced via immunoSEQ multiplex PCR; TCRdb's table is partial and in-frame only. The table has about 330,000 clones, 74% seen once. V lost 4 bases, J lost 4 bases, and 13 bases lay in between. The CDR3 spans 14 residues. Germline CDR1 and CDR2: SGHDN and FVKESK. Sequences were obtained from memory CD4+ T cells sorted from blood. Subset indicated: CD45RA-negative fraction. This sequence originates from a young man in good health. The V and J genes are TRBV14 and TRBJ2-5; D is ambiguous. The CDR3 sequence is CASSPLGQAETQYF. CDR3 sequence (DNA): TGTGCCAGCAGCCCGCTTGGGCAAGCAGAGACCCAGTACTTC.